This T cell receptor (beta chain) originates from a study of PD-1 blockade in mismatch repair-deficient tumors. Turning to the study itself: All were previously treated, progressing patients with around eleven mismatch repair-deficient cancer types. Whole-study findings and limits: Tumor-resident clones, often undetectable pretreatment in blood, expanded then contracted after pembrolizumab.

Every patient had mismatch repair deficiency by PCR or immunohistochemistry. TCRs were sequenced from a few patients responding to pembrolizumab. The assay was immunoSEQ multiplex PCR, and TCRdb's table has in-frame clones only and misses some. The table includes 100,000 to 150,000 clones, about 86% detected once. V lost 8 bases and J 7 bases, leaving 12 bases between the germline ends. Per germline, CDR1 MGHRA and CDR2 YSYEKL. The CDR3 totals 12 residues. Note on this clone: Antigen unknown.

This clonotype was sampled from an adult with mismatch repair-deficient cancer. This specimen was peripheral blood, taken 44 weeks after starting pembrolizumab. The chain couples TRBV4-1 to TRBJ2-1; D is ambiguous. This chain's CDR3 is CASSASVNEQFF. The CDR3 DNA reads as TGCGCCAGCTCGGCCAGCGTTAATGAGCAGTTCTTC.